The 11 T cell receptor beta chains listed next were all sequenced from one sample in a study of blood T cell repertoires in COVID-19. The assay was immunoSEQ multiplex PCR, and TCRdb's table has in-frame clones only and misses some. The data contain around 500,000 clones, 80% to 90% of them seen just once; the ten biggest clones take up 3% to 3.5%. Sequencing used peripheral blood. Source of these receptors: a human donor in a cohort sampled during active COVID-19.

The V call is TRBV7-9, the J call TRBJ2-1, with TRBD2 matching over 8 bases. The trim removed 1 base at V and 9 bases at J, leaving 8 bases unmatched. Germline V gene lookup returns CDR1 SEHNR and CDR2 FQNEAQ (reference sequence). This CDR3 has 15 amino acids. The CDR3 coding sequence is TGTGCCAGCAGCTTAGAATTAGCGGGATTGAGTGAGCAGTTCTTC. This translates into CASSLELAGLSEQFF.

The rearrangement links TRBV19 to TRBJ2-2, with 10 nucleotides matching TRBD1. Germline V gives CDR1 LNHDA, CDR2 SQIVND (reference sequence). The V and J ends lost 5 bases and 5 bases, in that order; junction bases with no gene match: 8. This CDR3 has 16 residues. In DNA, the CDR3 is TGTGCCAGTAGTTCCGGGACAGGGGTGAGGACCGGGGAGCTGTTTTTT. Residues: CASSSGTGVRTGELFF. The complete variable domain, with remaining parts taken from reference TRBV19 and TRBJ2-2, reads DGGITQSPKYLFRKEGQNVTLSCEQNLNHDAMYWYRQDPGQGLRLIYYSQIVNDFQKGDIAEGYSVSREKKESFPLTVTSAQKNPTAFYLCASSSGTGVRTGELFFGEGSRLTVL.

The V gene is TRBV7-6, the J gene TRBJ2-2; 10 nucleotides match TRBD1. The length of the CDR3 is 17 residues. Germline CDR1 and CDR2: SGHVS and FNYEAQ. V gave up 0 bases and J gave up 4 bases; unmatched junction bases: 5. CDR3 region: CASSLAAGTGVTGELFF. The DNA for the CDR3 is TGTGCCAGCAGCTTAGCGGCCGGGACAGGGGTCACCGGGGAGCTGTTTTTT.

The genes are TRBV5-6 and TRBJ2-7, with a weak D call TRBD2 (6 bases). The V end lost 4 bases, the J end lost 3 bases, and 14 bases lay between the germline ends. The CDR3 is 14 amino acids. CDR1 and CDR2 from the germline V gene are SGHDT and YYEEEE. CDR3 region: CASSPGQGGYEQYF. The CDR3 DNA sequence: TGTGCCAGCAGCCCTGGGCAGGGAGGCTACGAGCAGTACTTC.

The chain joins TRBV27 to TRBJ2-5; 8 bases align to TRBD2. From germline, CDR1 is MNHEY and CDR2 SMNVEV (reference sequence). This CDR3 spans 15 amino acids. Germline trimming cut 5 bases from V and 5 bases from J; bases unmatched to any gene: 10. The CDR3 sequence is CASSRSGGARETQYF. The CDR3 bases are TGTGCCAGCAGTAGGTCCGGGGGGGCACGGGAGACCCAGTACTTC.

This clone was observed a single time. The chain couples TRBV2 to TRBJ1-6; 8 bases agree with TRBD1. J gave up 10 bases and V 7 bases, and 12 bases lay outside the gene matches. There are 15 residues in the CDR3. Germline V lookup: CDR1 SNHLY, CDR2 FYNNEI. Here the CDR3 reads CASTAGTGWESPLHF. The CDR3 bases are TGTGCCAGCACCGCCGGGACAGGTTGGGAGTCACCCCTCCACTTT.

J is TRBJ2-7 and V is TRBV6-6; TRBD1 aligns across 8 bases. The CDR3 length is 16 residues. Trimming took 4 bases from V and 3 from J; bases not matched to a gene: 11. From germline, CDR1 is MNHNY and CDR2 SVGAGI (reference sequence). The CDR3 sequence: CASSSEKDRVSYEQYF. CDR3 nucleotide sequence: TGTGCCAGCAGTTCCGAGAAGGACAGGGTAAGCTACGAGCAGTACTTC.

The chain couples TRBV6-6 to TRBJ2-7, with TRBD1 matching 8 bases. The CDR3 extends over 15 amino acids. Germline V CDR1 and CDR2: MNHNY, SVGAGI (reference sequence). The V gene end was trimmed by 2 bases and the J gene end by 3 bases; junction bases not matched to a gene: 6. CDR3 bases: TGTGCCAGCAGTTACGGTGGAACAGGGGGCTACGAGCAGTACTTC. This codes for CASSYGGTGGYEQYF.

On this clone: Other DNA sequences of this sample code for an identical CDR3. The chain joins TRBV19 to TRBJ1-1, with D possibly TRBD1 on 5 matching bases. The V end lost 6 bases, the J end lost 1 base, and 9 bases lay between the germline ends. Looked up from germline, CDR1 is LNHDA and CDR2 is SQIVND (reference sequence). This CDR3 has 13 residues. CDR3 residues: CASSFDRNTEAFF. In DNA, the CDR3 is TGTGCCAGTAGCTTTGACAGGAACACTGAAGCTTTCTTT. The whole variable domain, remainder taken from reference TRBV19 and TRBJ1-1, is DGGITQSPKYLFRKEGQNVTLSCEQNLNHDAMYWYRQDPGQGLRLIYYSQIVNDFQKGDIAEGYSVSREKKESFPLTVTSAQKNPTAFYLCASSFDRNTEAFFGQGTRLTVV.

This clone occurred once. V usage is TRBV28 and J usage is TRBJ2-1, with TRBD1 identical over 7 bases. This CDR3 spans 14 amino acids. The V gene end was trimmed by 4 bases and the J gene end by 9 bases; junction bases not matched to a gene: 9. CDR1 MDHEN and CDR2 SYDVKM come from the germline V gene. The CDR3 coding sequence is TGTGCCAGCAGTTCGGGCGACAGGGCTCGTGAGCAGTTCTTC. Amino acid sequence: CASSSGDRAREQFF.

The genes are TRBV15 and TRBJ1-2; D possibly corresponds to TRBD1 (5 bases). Germline values: CDR1 LNHNV, CDR2 YYDKDF (reference sequence). V lost 3 bases, J lost 6 bases, and 17 bases lay in between. The CDR3 runs 15 residues. CDR3: CATSSWVGGENGYTF. The CDR3 DNA is TGTGCCACCAGCAGTTGGGTGGGGGGGGAAAATGGCTACACCTTC.